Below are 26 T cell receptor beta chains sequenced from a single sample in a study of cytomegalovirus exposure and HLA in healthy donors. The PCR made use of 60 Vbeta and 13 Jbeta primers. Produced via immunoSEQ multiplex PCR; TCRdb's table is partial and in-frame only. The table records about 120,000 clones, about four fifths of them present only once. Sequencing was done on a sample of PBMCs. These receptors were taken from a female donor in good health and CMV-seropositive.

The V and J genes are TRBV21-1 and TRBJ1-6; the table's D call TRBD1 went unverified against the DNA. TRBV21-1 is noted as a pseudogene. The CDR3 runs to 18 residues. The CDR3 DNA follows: TGTGCCAGCAGCAAAGCGCTGGGACAGGGGCCCTATAATTCACCCCTCCACTTT. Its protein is CASSKALGQGPYNSPLHF.

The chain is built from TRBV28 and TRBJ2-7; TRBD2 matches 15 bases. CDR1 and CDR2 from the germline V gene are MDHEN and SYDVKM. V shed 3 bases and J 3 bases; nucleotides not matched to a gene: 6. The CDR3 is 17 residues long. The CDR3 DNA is TGTGCCAGCAGTTTGGGGACTAGCGGGGGGCGACGCTACGAGCAGTACTTC. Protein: CASSLGTSGGRRYEQYF.

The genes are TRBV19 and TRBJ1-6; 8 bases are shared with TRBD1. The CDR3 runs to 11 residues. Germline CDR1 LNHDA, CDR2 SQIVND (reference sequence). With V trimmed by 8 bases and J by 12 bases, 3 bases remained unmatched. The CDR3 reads CASGTGKPLHF. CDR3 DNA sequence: TGTGCCAGTGGGACAGGTAAACCCCTCCACTTT.

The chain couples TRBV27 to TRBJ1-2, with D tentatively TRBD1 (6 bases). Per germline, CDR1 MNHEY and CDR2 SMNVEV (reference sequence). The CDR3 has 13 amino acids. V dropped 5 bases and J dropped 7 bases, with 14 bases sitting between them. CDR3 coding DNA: TGTGCCAGCAGTACCCAGGGGAGGGGTGGCTACACCTTC. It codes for CASSTQGRGGYTF.

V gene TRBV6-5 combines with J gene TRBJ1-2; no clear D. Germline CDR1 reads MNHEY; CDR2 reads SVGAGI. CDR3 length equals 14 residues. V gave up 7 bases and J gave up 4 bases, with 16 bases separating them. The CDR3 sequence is CASTRTARGYGYTF. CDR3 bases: TGTGCCAGCACTCGCACCGCCCGAGGCTATGGCTACACCTTC.

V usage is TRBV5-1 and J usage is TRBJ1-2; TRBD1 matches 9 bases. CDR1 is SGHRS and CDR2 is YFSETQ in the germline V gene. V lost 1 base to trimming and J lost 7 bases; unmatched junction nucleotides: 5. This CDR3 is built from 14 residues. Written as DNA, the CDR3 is TGCGCCAGCAGCTTGTCGGGACAGGGAGGTGGCTACACCTTC. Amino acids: CASSLSGQGGGYTF. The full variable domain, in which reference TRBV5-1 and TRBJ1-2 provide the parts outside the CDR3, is KAGVTQTPRYLIKTRGQQVTLSCSPISGHRSVSWYQQTPGQGLQFLFEYFSETQRNKGNFPGRFSGRQFSNSRSEMNVSTLELGDSALYLCASSLSGQGGGYTFGSGTRLTVV.

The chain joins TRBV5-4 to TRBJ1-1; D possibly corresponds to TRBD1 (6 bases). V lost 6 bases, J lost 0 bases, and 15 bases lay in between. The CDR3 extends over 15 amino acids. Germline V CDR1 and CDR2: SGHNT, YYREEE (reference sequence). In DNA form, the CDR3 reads TGTGCCAGCACTCCGGGGGGCCTCTTGAACACTGAAGCTTTCTTT. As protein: CASTPGGLLNTEAFF. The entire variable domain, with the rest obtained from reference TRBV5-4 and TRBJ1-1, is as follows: ETGVTQSPTHLIKTRGQQVTLRCSSQSGHNTVSWYQQALGQGPQFIFQYYREEENGRGNFPPRFSGLQFPNYSSELNVNALELDDSALYLCASTPGGLLNTEAFFGQGTRLTVV.

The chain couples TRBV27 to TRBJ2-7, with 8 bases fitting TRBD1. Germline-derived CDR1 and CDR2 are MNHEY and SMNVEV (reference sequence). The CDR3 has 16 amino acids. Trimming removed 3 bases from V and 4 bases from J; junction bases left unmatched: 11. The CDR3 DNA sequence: TGTGCCAGCAGTTTTACCGGGGGACAGGACTTTTACGAGCAGTACTTC. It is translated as CASSFTGGQDFYEQYF.

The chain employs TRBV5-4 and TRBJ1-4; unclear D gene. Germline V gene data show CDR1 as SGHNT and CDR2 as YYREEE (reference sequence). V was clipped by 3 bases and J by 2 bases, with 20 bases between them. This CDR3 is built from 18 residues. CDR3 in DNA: TGTGCCAGCAGCTCGCGTCGGGAATCAGGAGGGACTAATGAAAAACTGTTTTTT. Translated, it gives CASSSRRESGGTNEKLFF.

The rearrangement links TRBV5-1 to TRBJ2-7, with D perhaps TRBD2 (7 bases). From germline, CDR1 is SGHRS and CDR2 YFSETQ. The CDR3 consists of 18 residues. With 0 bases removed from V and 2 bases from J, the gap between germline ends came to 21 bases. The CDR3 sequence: CASSLGPRERDTPYEQYF. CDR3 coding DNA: TGCGCCAGCAGCTTGGGCCCAAGGGAGCGGGACACACCCTACGAGCAGTACTTC.

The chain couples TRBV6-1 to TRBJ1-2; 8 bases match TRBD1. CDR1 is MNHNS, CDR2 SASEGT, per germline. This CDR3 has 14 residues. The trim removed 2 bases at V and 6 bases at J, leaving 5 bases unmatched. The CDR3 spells CASSETGGVHGYTF. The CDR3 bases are TGTGCCAGCAGTGAAACAGGGGGAGTCCATGGCTACACCTTC.

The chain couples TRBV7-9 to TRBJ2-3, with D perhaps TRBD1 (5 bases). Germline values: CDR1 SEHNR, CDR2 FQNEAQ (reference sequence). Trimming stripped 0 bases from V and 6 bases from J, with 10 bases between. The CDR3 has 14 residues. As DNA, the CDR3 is TGTGCCAGCAGCTTAGCCAGGGTCGGGGATACGCAGTATTTT. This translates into CASSLARVGDTQYF.

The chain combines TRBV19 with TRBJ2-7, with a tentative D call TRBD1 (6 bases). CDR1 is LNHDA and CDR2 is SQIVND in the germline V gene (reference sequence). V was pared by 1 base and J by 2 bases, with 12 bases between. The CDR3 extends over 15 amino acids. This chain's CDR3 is CASSIAQTGTYEQYF. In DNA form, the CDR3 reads TGTGCCAGTAGTATAGCCCAGACAGGAACCTACGAGCAGTACTTC.

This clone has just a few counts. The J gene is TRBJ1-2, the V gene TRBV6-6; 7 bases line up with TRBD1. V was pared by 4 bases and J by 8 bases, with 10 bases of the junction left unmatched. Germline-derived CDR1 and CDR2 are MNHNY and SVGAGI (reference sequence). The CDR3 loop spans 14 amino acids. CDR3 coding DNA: TGTGCCAGCAGTTCGGACAGGAATCTTAACGGCTACACCTTC. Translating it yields CASSSDRNLNGYTF.

The CDR3 sequence: CASSRGQGLDYGYTF. The CDR3, as DNA: TGTGCCAGCAGTCGTGGACAGGGCCTCGACTATGGCTACACCTTC. This chain connects TRBV6-5 to TRBJ1-2, with 8 nucleotides matching TRBD1. This CDR3 is 15 amino acids long. V shed 5 bases and J 3 bases; nucleotides not matched to a gene: 8. CDR1 is MNHEY and CDR2 is SVGAGI in the germline V gene.

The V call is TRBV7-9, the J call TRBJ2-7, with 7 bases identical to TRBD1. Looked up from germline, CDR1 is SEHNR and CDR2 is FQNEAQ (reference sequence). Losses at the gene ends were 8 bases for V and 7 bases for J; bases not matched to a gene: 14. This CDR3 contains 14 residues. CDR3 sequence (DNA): TGTGCCAGCGCGATCCACGGACAGGTGCAAGAGCAGTACTTC. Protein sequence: CASAIHGQVQEQYF.

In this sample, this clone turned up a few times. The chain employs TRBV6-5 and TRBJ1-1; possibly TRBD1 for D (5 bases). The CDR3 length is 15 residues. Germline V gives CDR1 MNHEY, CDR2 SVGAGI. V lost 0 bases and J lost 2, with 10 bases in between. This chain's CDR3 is CASSYSRRGNTEAFF. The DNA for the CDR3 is TGTGCCAGCAGTTACTCACGGAGGGGAAACACTGAAGCTTTCTTT.

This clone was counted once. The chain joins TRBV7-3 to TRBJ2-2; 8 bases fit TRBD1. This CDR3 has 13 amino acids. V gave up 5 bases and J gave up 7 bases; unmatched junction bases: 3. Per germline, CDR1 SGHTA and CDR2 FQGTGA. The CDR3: CASSLQGVGELFF. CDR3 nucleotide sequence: TGTGCCAGCAGCCTACAGGGGGTCGGGGAGCTGTTTTTT.

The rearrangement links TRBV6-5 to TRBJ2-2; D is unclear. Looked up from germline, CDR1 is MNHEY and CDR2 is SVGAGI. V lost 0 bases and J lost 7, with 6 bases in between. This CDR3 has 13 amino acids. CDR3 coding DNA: TGTGCCAGCAGTTACTCATTCGGCGGGGAGCTGTTTTTT. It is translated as CASSYSFGGELFF.

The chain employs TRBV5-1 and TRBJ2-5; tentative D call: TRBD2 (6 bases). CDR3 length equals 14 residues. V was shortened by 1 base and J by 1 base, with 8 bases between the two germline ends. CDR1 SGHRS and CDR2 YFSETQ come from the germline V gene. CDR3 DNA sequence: TGCGCCAGCAGCTTGACTAGCTCCCAAGAGACCCAGTACTTC. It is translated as CASSLTSSQETQYF.

The CDR3 coding sequence is TGTGCCAGCAGGGTTCAGGGACAGGTCTTCAATCAGCCCCAGCATTTT. Its translation: CASRVQGQVFNQPQHF. The chain couples TRBV9 to TRBJ1-5, with 8 bases fitting TRBD1. V shed 5 bases and J 3 bases; nucleotides not matched to a gene: 10. Germline V CDR1 and CDR2: SGDLS, YYNGEE. This CDR3 region has 16 residues.

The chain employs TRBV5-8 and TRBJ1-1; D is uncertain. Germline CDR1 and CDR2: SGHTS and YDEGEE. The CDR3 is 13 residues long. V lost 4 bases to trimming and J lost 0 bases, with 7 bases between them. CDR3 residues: CASSKTLNTEAFF. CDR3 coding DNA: TGTGCCAGCAGCAAGACACTGAACACTGAAGCTTTCTTT.

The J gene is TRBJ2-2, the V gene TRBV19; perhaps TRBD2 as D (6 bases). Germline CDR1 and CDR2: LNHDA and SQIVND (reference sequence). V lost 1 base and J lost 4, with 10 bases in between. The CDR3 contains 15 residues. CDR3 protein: CASSIGGVGTGELFF. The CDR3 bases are TGTGCCAGTAGTATAGGCGGGGTAGGCACCGGGGAGCTGTTTTTT.

The CDR3, as DNA: TGTGCCAGCAGTCTGAGGGAGAGCTCCTACGAGCAGTACTTC. This sequence encodes CASSLRESSYEQYF. The chain uses TRBV28 and TRBJ2-7, with D possibly being TRBD2 (5 bases). The germline V gene has CDR1 MDHEN and CDR2 SYDVKM. With 5 bases removed from V and 0 bases from J, the gap between germline ends came to 11 bases. This CDR3 has 14 amino acids.

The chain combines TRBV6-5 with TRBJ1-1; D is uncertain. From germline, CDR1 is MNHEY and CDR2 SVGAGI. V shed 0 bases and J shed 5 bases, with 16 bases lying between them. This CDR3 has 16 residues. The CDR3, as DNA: TGTGCCAGCAGTTACTCAGTGAGCCTCGGGAAGACTGAAGCTTTCTTT. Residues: CASSYSVSLGKTEAFF.

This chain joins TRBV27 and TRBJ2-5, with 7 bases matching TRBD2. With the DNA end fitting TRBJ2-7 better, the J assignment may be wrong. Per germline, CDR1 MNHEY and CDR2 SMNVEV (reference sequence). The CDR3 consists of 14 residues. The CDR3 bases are TGTGCCAGCAGTTACGGGGGGAGGCCCTACGAGCAGTACTTC. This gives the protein CASSYGGRPYEQYF.